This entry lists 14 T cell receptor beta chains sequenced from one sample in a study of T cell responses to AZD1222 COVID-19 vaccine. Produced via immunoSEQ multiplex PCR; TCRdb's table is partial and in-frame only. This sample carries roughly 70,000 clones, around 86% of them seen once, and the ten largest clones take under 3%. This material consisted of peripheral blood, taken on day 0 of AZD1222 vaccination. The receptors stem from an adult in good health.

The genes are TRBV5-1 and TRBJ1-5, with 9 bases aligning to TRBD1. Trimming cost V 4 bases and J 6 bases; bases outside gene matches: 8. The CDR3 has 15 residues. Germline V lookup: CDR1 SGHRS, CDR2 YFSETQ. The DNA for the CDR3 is TGCGCCAGCAGCGCTACAGGGGGCGGAGGTCAGCCCCAGCATTTT. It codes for CASSATGGGGQPQHF.

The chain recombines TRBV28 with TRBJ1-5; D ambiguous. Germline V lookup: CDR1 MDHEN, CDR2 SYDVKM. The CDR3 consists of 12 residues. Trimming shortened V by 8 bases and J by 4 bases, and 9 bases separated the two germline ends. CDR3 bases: TGTGCCAGCCGAAGGCCTAATCAGCCCCAGCATTTT. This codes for CASRRPNQPQHF.

DNA for the CDR3: TGCGCCAGCAGTCCCATTTCCGTAGCCAGGGAATATGGCTACACCTTC. Translating it yields CASSPISVAREYGYTF. This chain links TRBV23-1 with TRBJ1-2, with D tentatively TRBD1 (5 bases). TRBV23-1 counts as an open reading frame of uncertain function. Trimming cost V 4 bases and J 5 bases, with 20 bases left between them. The CDR3 runs to 16 residues.

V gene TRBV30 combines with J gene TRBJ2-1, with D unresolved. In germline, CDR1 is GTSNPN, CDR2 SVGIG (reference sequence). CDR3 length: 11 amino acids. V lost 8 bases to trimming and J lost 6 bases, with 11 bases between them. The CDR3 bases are TGTGCCAGAGGAACCGGCAATGAGCAGTTCTTC. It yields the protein CARGTGNEQFF.

The CDR3 DNA reads as TGTGCCAGCAGTTTCCGCAGCCAAGATGGCTACACCTTC. Translated, it gives CASSFRSQDGYTF. V is TRBV12-3 or TRBV12-4 and J is TRBJ1-2; unclear D gene. Trimming pared 3 bases from V and 6 bases from J, leaving 11 bases between. The CDR3 runs 13 residues.

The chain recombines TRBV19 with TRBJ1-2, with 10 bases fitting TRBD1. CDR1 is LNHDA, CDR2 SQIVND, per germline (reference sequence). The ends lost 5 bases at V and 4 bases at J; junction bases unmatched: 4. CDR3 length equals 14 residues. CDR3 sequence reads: CASSPTGGGYGYTF. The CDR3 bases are TGTGCCAGTAGTCCGACAGGGGGCGGCTATGGCTACACCTTC.

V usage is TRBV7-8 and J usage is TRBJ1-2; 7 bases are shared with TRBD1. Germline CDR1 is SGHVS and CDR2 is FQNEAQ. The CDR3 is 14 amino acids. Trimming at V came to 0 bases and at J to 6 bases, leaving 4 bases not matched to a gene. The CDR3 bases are TGTGCCAGCAGCTTAGCGACAGGGATAGATGGCTACACCTTC. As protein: CASSLATGIDGYTF.

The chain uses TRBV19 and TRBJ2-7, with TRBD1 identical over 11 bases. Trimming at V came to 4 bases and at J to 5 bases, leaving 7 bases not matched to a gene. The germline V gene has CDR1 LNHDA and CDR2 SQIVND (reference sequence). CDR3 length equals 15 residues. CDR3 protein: CASSSGQGANHEQYF. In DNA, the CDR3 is TGTGCCAGTAGTAGCGGACAGGGGGCGAACCACGAGCAGTACTTC.

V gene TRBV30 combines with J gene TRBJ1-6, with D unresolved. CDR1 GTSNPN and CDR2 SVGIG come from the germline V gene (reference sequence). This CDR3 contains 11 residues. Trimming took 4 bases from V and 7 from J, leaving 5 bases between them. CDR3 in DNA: TGTGCCTGGAACATAAATTCACCCCTCCACTTT. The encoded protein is CAWNINSPLHF.

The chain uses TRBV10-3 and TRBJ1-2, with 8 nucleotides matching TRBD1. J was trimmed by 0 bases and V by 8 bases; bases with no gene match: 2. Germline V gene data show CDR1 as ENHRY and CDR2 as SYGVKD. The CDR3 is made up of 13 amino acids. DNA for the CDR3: TGTGCCATCGCGGACAGGGCTAACTATGGCTACACCTTC. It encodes CAIADRANYGYTF.

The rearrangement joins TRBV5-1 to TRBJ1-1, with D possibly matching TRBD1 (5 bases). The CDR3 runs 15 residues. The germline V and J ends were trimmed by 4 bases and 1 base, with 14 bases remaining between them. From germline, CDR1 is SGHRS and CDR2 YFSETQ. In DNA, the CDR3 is TGCGCCAGCAGCCCAGTCTCCGGGGCGAACACTGAAGCTTTCTTT. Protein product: CASSPVSGANTEAFF. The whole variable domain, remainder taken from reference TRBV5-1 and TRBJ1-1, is KAGVTQTPRYLIKTRGQQVTLSCSPISGHRSVSWYQQTPGQGLQFLFEYFSETQRNKGNFPGRFSGRQFSNSRSEMNVSTLELGDSALYLCASSPVSGANTEAFFGQGTRLTVV.

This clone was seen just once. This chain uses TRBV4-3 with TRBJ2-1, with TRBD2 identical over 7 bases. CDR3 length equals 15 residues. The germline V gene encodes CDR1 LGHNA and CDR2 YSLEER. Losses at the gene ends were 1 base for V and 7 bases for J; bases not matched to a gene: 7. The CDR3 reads CASSQAWTGRNEQFF. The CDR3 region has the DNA TGCGCCAGCAGCCAAGCCTGGACCGGGAGGAATGAGCAGTTCTTC.

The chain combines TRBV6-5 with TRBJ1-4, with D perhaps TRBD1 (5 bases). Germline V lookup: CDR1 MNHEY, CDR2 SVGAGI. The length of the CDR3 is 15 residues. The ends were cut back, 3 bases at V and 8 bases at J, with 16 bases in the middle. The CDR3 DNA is TGTGCCAGCAGTTATTCCCGCAGGGTAGGGGAAAAACTGTTTTTT. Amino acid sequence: CASSYSRRVGEKLFF.

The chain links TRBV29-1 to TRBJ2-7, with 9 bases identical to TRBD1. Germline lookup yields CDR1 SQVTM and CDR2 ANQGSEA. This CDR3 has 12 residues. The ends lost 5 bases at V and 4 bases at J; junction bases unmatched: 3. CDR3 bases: TGCAGCGTTCCCGGGACAGGGTACGAGCAGTACTTC. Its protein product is CSVPGTGYEQYF.